These T cell receptor beta chains were read from a single sample in a study of T cells expressing NK-cell markers. TCRdb reprocessed the 5' RACE reads and stores each CDR3 protein as one record, lacking DNA. The sample data list 350,000 to 400,000 distinct CDR3 sequences. The sequenced sample was blood T cells: a sorted CD56 or NKG2C T cell subset, CD4+ or CD8+ T cells, or bulk PBMC T cells (not recorded which). The receptors were gathered from a woman aged 45-59 years in good health. Each CDR3 is given with its conserved first and last residue.

j_call,v_call,cdr3_aa
TRBJ2-3,TRBV18,CASSPPSSFTDTQYF
TRBJ2-4,TRBV28,CATGMVAKNIQYF
TRBJ1-2,TRBV20-1,CSARDGQGKYGYTF
TRBJ1-5,TRBV6-2/TRBV6-3,CASKNPGTGGNQPQHF
TRBJ2-2,TRBV5-1,CASSSGLADTGELFF
TRBJ2-2,TRBV5-1,CASSPTVSGELFF
TRBJ1-2,TRBV3-1,CASSQDNNVQVYGYTF
TRBJ2-5,TRBV12-3/TRBV12-4,CASTPKVKETQYF
TRBJ2-3,TRBV20-1,CSASGVSDHTDTQYF
TRBJ1-5,TRBV12-3/TRBV12-4,CASSFAWGQPQHF
TRBJ2-3,TRBV29-1,CSVEVGTSVGTQYF
TRBJ2-3,TRBV12-5,CASGLVPAQYF
TRBJ2-1,TRBV10-3,CAISLTGSINEQFF
TRBJ1-1,TRBV24-1,CATSAGPPNTEAFF
TRBJ2-1,TRBV6-2/TRBV6-3,CASTYALANEQFF
TRBJ1-2,TRBV11-1,CASSLDGRTDDNYGYTF
TRBJ1-1,TRBV7-3,CASSSSSGVTEAFF
TRBJ2-1,TRBV3-1,CASSQRTRAGGEQFF
TRBJ2-1,TRBV12-3/TRBV12-4,CASSTASGRTPRDEQFF
TRBJ1-2,TRBV12-3/TRBV12-4,CASSSPPSSYGYTF
TRBJ1-1,TRBV20-1,CSAREDSKEAAFF
TRBJ2-1,TRBV5-1,CASSFSWTWVNEQFF
TRBJ2-2,TRBV12-3/TRBV12-4,CASNPGTGELFF
TRBJ2-7,TRBV7-6,CASSLAQAPYEQYF
TRBJ1-1,TRBV7-2,CASSLFLGAGTEAFF
TRBJ2-1,TRBV7-8,CASIAGTYNEQFF
TRBJ2-7,TRBV29-1,CSVETTGVKGEQYF
TRBJ1-1,TRBV12-3/TRBV12-4,CASSLAWDRGVTEAFF
TRBJ2-3,TRBV10-3,CASLGTRGDTQYF
TRBJ2-2,TRBV5-1,CASSLDRPGNTGELFF
TRBJ2-2,TRBV12-3/TRBV12-4,CASSWGLGSGELFF
TRBJ1-3,TRBV5-1,CASRGMSRTGLSGNTIYF
TRBJ2-7,TRBV24-1,CATSDWASGIYEQYF
TRBJ1-2,TRBV6-4,CASSEGEGYGYTF
TRBJ2-2,TRBV5-1,CASMRGNGELFF
TRBJ1-1,TRBV12-5,CASGLGDRLGTEAFF
TRBJ2-1,TRBV5-1,CASSPYFAGGPREQFF
TRBJ2-1,TRBV27,CASIGTGGVYNEQFF
TRBJ2-2,TRBV28,CASSLPNWQLNTGELFF
TRBJ2-5,TRBV11-2,CASSRGGTGGKETQYF
TRBJ2-3,TRBV5-1,CASSSVPTDTQYF
TRBJ1-2,TRBV6-4,CASTPDFGSNNYGYTF
TRBJ2-1,TRBV6-2/TRBV6-3,CASSYAGAQSEQFF
TRBJ2-5,TRBV18,CASSPIPRQETQYF
TRBJ1-1,TRBV20-1,CSARASGGYDTEAFF